These T cell receptor beta chains were read from a single sample in a study of identical twins. One entry per CDR3 protein results from TCRdb running MiXCR on the 5' RACE reads. The repertoire holds under 900,000 distinct CDR3 sequences, with approximately 13% as singletons. The data also belong to a second study, concerning yellow fever vaccine responses in identical twins.

The sample taken for sequencing was PBMCs. The receptor set was obtained from a young woman in good health. CDR3s include the opening cysteine and the closing phenylalanine or tryptophan. Fields, in order: CDR3 DNA, CDR3 protein, D gene, V gene, clone size, J gene. A D gene is named only where the DNA matches it firmly. Expanded clones are given a class, and other clones once, few, many or no size at all.

TGCGCCAGCAGCCAAGGAAGGGCTTCCTACAATGAGCAGTTCTTC,CASSQGRASYNEQFF,.,TRBV4-1,.,TRBJ2-1
TGTGCCACCCACTGGGGCCGGAACACTGAAGCTTTCTTT,CATHWGRNTEAFF,.,TRBV6-1,many,TRBJ1-1
TGTGCCACCAGCCCGGGGCAGGGCAATGAGCAGTTCTTC,CATSPGQGNEQFF,.,TRBV15,.,TRBJ2-1
TGCAGTGCTAGAGATCCCGTTGTCCAGGGGGCGCGCACAGATACGCAGTATTTT,CSARDPVVQGARTDTQYF,TRBD1,TRBV20-1,.,TRBJ2-3
TGTGCCAGCAGTTCGGGACAGGGTGGGGTCCGAGAGACCCAGTACTTC,CASSSGQGGVRETQYF,TRBD1,TRBV28,.,TRBJ2-5
TGCAGTGCTAGAGACGGTTTCGAGCAGTACTTC,CSARDGFEQYF,.,TRBV20-1,.,TRBJ2-7
TGTGCCAGCAGTGCGAGACTAGGTACGCAGTATTTT,CASSARLGTQYF,.,TRBV12-3/TRBV12-4,.,TRBJ2-3
TGTGCCAGCAGCCCTAGACTAGCGGGAGTACCTAATGAGCAGTTCTTC,CASSPRLAGVPNEQFF,TRBD2,TRBV7-2,.,TRBJ2-1
TGCAGTGCTTATCCGCCGTTGATGAACACTGAAGCTTTCTTT,CSAYPPLMNTEAFF,.,TRBV20-1,.,TRBJ1-1
TGTGCCAGCACCGTGACAGGGGGAGGATTCTATGGCTACACCTTC,CASTVTGGGFYGYTF,TRBD1,TRBV2,few,TRBJ1-2
TGCAGCGGTGACACTAGCGGGAGGGCGAACCAAGACGGGGAGCTGTTTTTT,CSGDTSGRANQDGELFF,TRBD2,TRBV29-1,many,TRBJ2-2
TGTGCCAGCAGCGTAGAGGGGTTAGCGGCAGATACGCAGTATTTT,CASSVEGLAADTQYF,.,TRBV9,.,TRBJ2-3
TGTGCCAGCAGTTTACAGGCCGAGCAGTACTTC,CASSLQAEQYF,.,TRBV28,few,TRBJ2-7
TGTGCCAGCAGTGGCGGGGGGCCAACTGAAGCTTTCTTT,CASSGGGPTEAFF,.,TRBV2,once,TRBJ1-1
TGTGCCACCAGCAGAGATAAGGGGGCGAGGGAGACCCAGTACTTC,CATSRDKGARETQYF,TRBD1,TRBV15,few,TRBJ2-5
TGCAGCGTTGAACTAGCGGGAGGTTCCTTCTACAATGAGCAGTTCTTC,CSVELAGGSFYNEQFF,TRBD2,TRBV29-1,few,TRBJ2-1
TGTGCCATCAGTGGACAGGGGGCGAGGAACACTGAAGCTTTCTTT,CAISGQGARNTEAFF,TRBD1,TRBV10-3,many,TRBJ1-1
TGTGCCAGCAGCAGATCCGGGACTGGGGCGTACAATGAGCAGTTCTTC,CASSRSGTGAYNEQFF,.,TRBV6-1,.,TRBJ2-1
TGCGCCAGCAGCCTGCGGGGTAGCAGCCGCACAGATACGCAGTATTTT,CASSLRGSSRTDTQYF,.,TRBV5-1,few,TRBJ2-3
TGTGCCACCAGTGATCCCGGGACTAGCGGGAAGAGATACAATGAGCAGTTCTTC,CATSDPGTSGKRYNEQFF,TRBD2,TRBV24-1,.,TRBJ2-1
TGTGCCAGTAGTGAGGCCGCCGTCCCTGGCTACACCTTC,CASSEAAVPGYTF,.,TRBV19,few,TRBJ1-2
TGCAGCGTTGTTGAATCGGGGTTGCCAGACATGAACACTGAAGCTTTCTTT,CSVVESGLPDMNTEAFF,.,TRBV29-1,few,TRBJ1-1
TGCGCCAGCAGGGATTTCTTATACTACGAGCAGTACTTC,CASRDFLYYEQYF,.,TRBV5-1,.,TRBJ2-7
TGTGCCAGCAGTCTGACTAGCGGGAGGGCCTATGAGCAGTTCTTC,CASSLTSGRAYEQFF,TRBD2,TRBV12-3/TRBV12-4,many,TRBJ2-1
TGTGCCAGCTGCCAAGATTGGGAGCGGGTGGGGAACAATGAGCAGTTCTTC,CASCQDWERVGNNEQFF,.,TRBV3-1,.,TRBJ2-1
TGCGCCAGCAGCCCCGAGTCGGGACTGGGCACAGATACGCAGTATTTT,CASSPESGLGTDTQYF,.,TRBV4-1,few,TRBJ2-3
TGCGCCAGCAGCCTTGGGTGGCTTTCCCGTACCGGGGAGCTGTTTTTT,CASSLGWLSRTGELFF,.,TRBV5-1,.,TRBJ2-2
TGTGCCACCAGTGACCGAGACAGGTCTCGTAGGGAGACCCAGTACTTC,CATSDRDRSRRETQYF,.,TRBV24-1,few,TRBJ2-5
TGTGCCAGCAGCTTAGATTTCGGGGCAGGGAAATTGAATGGCTACACCTTC,CASSLDFGAGKLNGYTF,.,TRBV11-2,few,TRBJ1-2
TGTGCCAGCAGCTTAAGCAGTTTGGGGGCTAACTATGGCTACACCTTC,CASSLSSLGANYGYTF,.,TRBV11-2,few,TRBJ1-2
TGCAGCGTTGCGTCGGGGGAAGGTTCACCCCTCCACTTT,CSVASGEGSPLHF,.,TRBV29-1,few,TRBJ1-6
TGTGCCAGCAGTTTCCGCGGGGGGGCTCGCGGGGAGCTGTTTTTT,CASSFRGGARGELFF,TRBD2,TRBV28,many,TRBJ2-2
TGTGCCAGCAGCTTACCAGCGGAGAATGAAAAACTGTTTTTT,CASSLPAENEKLFF,.,TRBV7-9,.,TRBJ1-4
TGTGCCAGCAGCTTGGCGCTTGGACTAGCGGACTACAATGAGCAGTTCTTC,CASSLALGLADYNEQFF,TRBD2,TRBV5-6,many,TRBJ2-1
TGCAGTGCTAGAGTAAAAGGGGGCTATAATTCACCCCTCCACTTT,CSARVKGGYNSPLHF,.,TRBV20-1,many,TRBJ1-6
TGTGCCACCAGCAGAACAACTAGCGGGAGGGCCCTCACCAATGAGCAGTTCTTC,CATSRTTSGRALTNEQFF,TRBD2,TRBV15,.,TRBJ2-1
TGCAGCGTTGAAGGGGGTAGCTCTGGAAACACCATATATTTT,CSVEGGSSGNTIYF,.,TRBV29-1,.,TRBJ1-3
TGTGCCAGCAGTTCACTAGCGGGAGGGCCGGACACCGGGGAGCTGTTTTTT,CASSSLAGGPDTGELFF,TRBD2,TRBV12-3/TRBV12-4,.,TRBJ2-2
TGTGCCAGCAAGAAGTTACAGGGTGGGGCGTCTTTCTTC,CASKKLQGGASFF,.,TRBV12-3/TRBV12-4,once,TRBJ1-2
TGTGCCAGCAATGAACTAGCGGGAGGGAATGAGCAGTTCTTC,CASNELAGGNEQFF,TRBD2,TRBV5-5,few,TRBJ2-1
TGTGCCAGCAGTGAAGTTCGGGGGGGCCCGAACACCGGGGAGCTGTTTTTT,CASSEVRGGPNTGELFF,TRBD2,TRBV6-1,few,TRBJ2-2
TGTGCCAGCACCAACTCAGACAGATCCTACGAGCAGTACTTC,CASTNSDRSYEQYF,.,TRBV12-3/TRBV12-4,many,TRBJ2-7
TGTGCCAGCAGCAACGGACTAGGCCAAGAGACCCAGTACTTC,CASSNGLGQETQYF,TRBD2,TRBV5-5,.,TRBJ2-5
TGCGCCAGCAGTGAAACAGCCAAAAACATTCAGTACTTC,CASSETAKNIQYF,.,TRBV10-2,.,TRBJ2-4
TGTGCCAGCAGTTACACGGCGGGGGACTACAATGAGCAGTTCTTC,CASSYTAGDYNEQFF,TRBD2,TRBV27,few,TRBJ2-1